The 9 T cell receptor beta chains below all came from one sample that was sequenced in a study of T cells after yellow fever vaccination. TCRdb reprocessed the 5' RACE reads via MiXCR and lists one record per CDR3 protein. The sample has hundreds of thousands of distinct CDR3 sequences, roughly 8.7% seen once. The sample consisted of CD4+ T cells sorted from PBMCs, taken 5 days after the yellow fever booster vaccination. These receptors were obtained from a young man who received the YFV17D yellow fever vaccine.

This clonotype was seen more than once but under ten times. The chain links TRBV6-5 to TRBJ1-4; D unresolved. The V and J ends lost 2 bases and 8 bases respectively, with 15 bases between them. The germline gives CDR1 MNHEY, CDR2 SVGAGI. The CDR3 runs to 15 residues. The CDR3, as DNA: TGTGCCAGCAGTTACAATATGGTCAGAGGGGAAAAACTGTTTTTT. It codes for CASSYNMVRGEKLFF.

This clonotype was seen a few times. CDR3 loop: CASSARGGYGYTF. The CDR3 nucleotides are TGTGCCAGCAGCGCCAGGGGCGGCTATGGCTACACCTTC. The J gene is TRBJ1-2, the V gene TRBV5-5; D may be TRBD1 (6 bases). This CDR3 is 13 amino acids long. CDR1 and CDR2 from the germline V gene are SGHKS and YYEKEE (reference sequence). Trimming removed 4 bases at V and 4 bases at J, with 11 bases between.

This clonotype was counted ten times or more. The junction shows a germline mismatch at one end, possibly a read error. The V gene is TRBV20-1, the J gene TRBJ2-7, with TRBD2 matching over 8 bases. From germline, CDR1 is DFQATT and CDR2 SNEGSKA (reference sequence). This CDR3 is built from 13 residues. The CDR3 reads CSASRGGWSEQYF. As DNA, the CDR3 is TGCAGCGCTAGCCGCGGGGGGTGGAGCGAGCAGTACTTC.

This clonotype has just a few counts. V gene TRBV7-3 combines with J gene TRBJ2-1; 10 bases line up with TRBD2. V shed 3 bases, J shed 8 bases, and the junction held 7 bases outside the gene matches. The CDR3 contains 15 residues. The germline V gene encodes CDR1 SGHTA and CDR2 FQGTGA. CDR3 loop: CASSLAGLASDEQFF. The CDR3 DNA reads TGTGCCAGCAGCTTGGCGGGACTAGCGAGTGATGAGCAGTTCTTC.

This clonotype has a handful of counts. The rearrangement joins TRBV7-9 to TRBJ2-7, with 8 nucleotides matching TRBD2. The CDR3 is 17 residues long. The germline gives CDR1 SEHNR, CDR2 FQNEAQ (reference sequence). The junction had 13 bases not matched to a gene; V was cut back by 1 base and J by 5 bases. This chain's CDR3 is CASSLGGPGLGYHEQYV. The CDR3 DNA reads TGTGCCAGCAGCTTAGGGGGCCCGGGACTAGGCTACCACGAGCAGTACGTC.

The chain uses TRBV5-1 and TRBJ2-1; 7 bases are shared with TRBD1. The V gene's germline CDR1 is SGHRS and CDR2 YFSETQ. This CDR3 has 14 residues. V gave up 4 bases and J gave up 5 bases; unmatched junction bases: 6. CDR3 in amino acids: CASSLRGPDNEQFF. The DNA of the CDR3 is TGCGCCAGCAGCCTGAGGGGGCCGGACAATGAGCAGTTCTTC.

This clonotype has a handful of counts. As DNA, the CDR3 is TGTGCCAGCTCACCATGGTTCGGCAGGGGAGGGACTGAAGCTTTCTTT. Translated: CASSPWFGRGGTEAFF. The chain links TRBV18 to TRBJ1-1, with D possibly being TRBD1 (6 bases). CDR1 and CDR2 (germline): KGHSH, LQKENI. The CDR3 consists of 16 residues. V was shortened by 2 bases and J by 5 bases, with 18 bases between the two germline ends.

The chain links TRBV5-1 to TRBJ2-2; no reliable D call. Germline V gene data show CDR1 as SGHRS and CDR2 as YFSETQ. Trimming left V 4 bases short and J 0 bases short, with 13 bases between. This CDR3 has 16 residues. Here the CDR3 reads CASSTNFQANTGELFF. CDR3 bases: TGCGCCAGCAGCACGAACTTCCAAGCGAACACCGGGGAGCTGTTTTTT.

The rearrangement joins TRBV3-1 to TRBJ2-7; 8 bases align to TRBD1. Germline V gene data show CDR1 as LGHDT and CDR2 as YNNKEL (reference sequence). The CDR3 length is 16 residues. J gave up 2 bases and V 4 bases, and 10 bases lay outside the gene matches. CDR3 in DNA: TGTGCCAGCAGCCGCACGCCGGGACAGGCGGCCTACGAGCAGTACTTC. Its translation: CASSRTPGQAAYEQYF.